The rows below give T cell receptor beta chains drawn from one sample of a study of CD49a tissue-resident CD8 T cells in human skin. Here immunoSEQ multiplex PCR was the method, and the copy in TCRdb shows in-frame clones only, minus some. Of a few hundred clones listed, approximately 65% are singletons. Sequencing input: CD103- CD8+ T cells sorted from skin dermis. The receptors were sampled from a human donor in good health. Each CDR3 is given without its conserved first and last residue. Fields, in order: V gene, CDR3 protein.

TRBV5-1 ASSGTGGPEAF
TRBV4-1 ASSPSGEETQY
TRBV9 ASSGQGQAVYGYT
TRBV7-9 ASSSTRDYGYT
TRBV13 ASSLGAGVREQF
TRBV6-1 ASTFGTGTYEQY
TRBV13 ASSFRSSYNEQF
TRBV7-2 ASSRSDESRLHSTDTQY
TRBV30 AWSDRAAPYEQY
TRBV6-1 ASSEGQGYGYT
TRBV19 ASSIPGQRNTEAF
TRBV5-5 ASSLRTIMNTEAF
TRBV29-1 SAKGGANTGELF
TRBV5-6 ASSLSRGNQPQH
TRBV28 ASSLSRDRGEINYGYT
TRBV2 ASSEARGKSYEQY
TRBV27 ASTPGTGYGYT
TRBV10-3 AISGVETGKIMNTEAF
TRBV30 ALETESSYEQY
TRBV4-3 ASSQDRANTGELF
TRBV9 ASSVPGGGGSSYNEQF
TRBV19 ASSPGDGYEQY
TRBV4-1 ASSQESPVKRGANEQF
TRBV4-2 ASSARRGGDAYNEQF
TRBV11-2 ASSYDSFSGNTIY
TRBV9 ASSGGGLAGDSGTQY
TRBV4-2 ASSQEQPGAYTEAF
TRBV6-5 ASSFQRVNSPLH
TRBV5-5 ASSLYYRAEGLGYT
TRBV9 ASSHGGGKGNGYT
TRBV5-4 ASSLAPRGMTYNEQF
TRBV5-4 ASSLGPGKGYT
TRBV4-1 ASSQSQSSNYGYT
TRBV2 ASSQAPMNTEAF
TRBV2 ASRRRQGDTGELF
TRBV11-1 ASSLVKTGNYGYT
TRBV13 ASSLGPGQQETQY
TRBV7-9 ASQPSGSPREF
TRBV7-9 ASSSPQGVG
TRBV4-3 ASSQVSRSGEQY
TRBV19 ASSWSRRTQYTEAF
TRBV19 ASSIDWVMRNQPQH
TRBV9 ASSVGGGGTEAF
TRBV7-6 ASSPRLTSGGTDTQY
TRBV7-3 ASSFGGRGTDTQY
TRBV19 ASSTLDRSNEQF
TRBV4-2 ASSPRTSGDTGELF
TRBV7-2 ASSLGPTKGGETQY
TRBV9 ASSYSGGVGDTQY
TRBV27 ASSAGGTTEAF